This entry lists 17 T cell receptor beta chains sequenced from one sample in a study of response to subunit inactivated influenza vaccine. TCRdb analysed the RT-PCR reads with MiXCR anew, one entry per CDR3 protein. Here the sample spans about 480,000 distinct CDR3 sequences, around 25% being singletons. This specimen consisted of CD4+ T cells sorted from PBMCs, obtained more than 4 days after vaccination. Source of these receptors: a man between 45 and 60 years old who received an inactivated influenza vaccine.

The chain has TRBV11-2 and TRBJ2-2, with TRBD1 as a possible D gene (5 bases). In germline, CDR1 is SGHAT, CDR2 FQNNGV. This CDR3 is built from 18 residues. Trimming removed 0 bases from V and 5 bases from J, with 19 bases in between. CDR3: CASSLDRRAGFSTGELFF. CDR3 sequence (DNA): TGTGCCAGCAGCTTAGATCGCAGGGCCGGTTTTTCAACCGGGGAGCTGTTTTTT.

Turning to this clonotype: Because the CDR3's place on the DNA is in doubt, the DNA is left out and the CDR3 is given as listed by TCRdb. The chain joins TRBV21-1 to TRBJ1-6. TRBV21-1 is a pseudogene locus. The CDR3 has 17 amino acids, counting both end residues. The CDR3 here is CASSFQYGCGGNSPLHF.

This clonotype was observed a few times. The rearrangement links TRBV19 to TRBJ1-1; D not certain. This CDR3 spans 15 amino acids. CDR1 is LNHDA and CDR2 is SQIVND in the germline V gene (reference sequence). The V gene lost 2 bases and the J gene lost 1 base, with 11 bases spanning the gap. CDR3 sequence reads: CASSIWKGGNTEAFF. The CDR3 coding sequence is TGTGCCAGTAGTATATGGAAGGGAGGGAACACTGAAGCTTTCTTT.

V usage is TRBV11-2 and J usage is TRBJ2-7; D is uncertain. The CDR3 is 11 residues long. CDR1 is SGHAT, CDR2 FQNNGV, per germline. The V gene lost 5 bases and the J gene lost 6 bases, with 8 bases spanning the gap. The CDR3 sequence is CASSPSIEQYF. The CDR3 nucleotides are TGTGCCAGCAGCCCCTCGATCGAGCAGTACTTC.

In its sample, this clonotype was seen a few times. The genes are TRBV7-2 and TRBJ2-3; D perhaps matches TRBD2 (6 bases). The germline gives CDR1 SGHTA, CDR2 FQGNSA. Trimming took off 5 bases at V and 5 bases at J, with 14 bases between the two ends. This CDR3 is 14 amino acids long. CDR3 DNA: TGTGCCAGCAGCAAAATAGGGACTTTAGATACGCAGTATTTT. Amino acids: CASSKIGTLDTQYF.

This clonotype came up a few times. The chain uses TRBV29-1 and TRBJ2-7, with 10 bases identical to TRBD2. This CDR3 is 13 amino acids long. The V gene's germline CDR1 is SQVTM and CDR2 ANQGSEA. V was clipped by 7 bases and J by 6 bases; unmatched bases: 9. CDR3 sequence: CSAKGTSVGEQYF. The DNA of the CDR3 is TGCAGCGCCAAAGGGACTAGCGTTGGCGAGCAGTACTTC.

This clonotype showed up many times. This chain connects TRBV5-1 to TRBJ1-2; D gene unclear. V was pared by 2 bases and J by 8 bases, with 10 bases between. CDR3 length: 12 amino acids. In germline, CDR1 is SGHRS, CDR2 YFSETQ. CDR3 amino acids: CASSFEGAGYTF. As DNA, the CDR3 is TGCGCCAGCAGCTTTGAAGGTGCCGGCTACACCTTC.

V and J are TRBV27 and TRBJ1-1, with D possibly being TRBD1 (5 bases). V lost 5 bases and J 3 bases, leaving 10 bases between the germline ends. CDR1 and CDR2 from the germline V gene are MNHEY and SMNVEV (reference sequence). This CDR3 is built from 13 residues. CDR3 region: CASSPGGYTEAFF. For the CDR3, the DNA is TGTGCCAGCAGTCCCGGGGGGTACACTGAAGCTTTCTTT.

A few counts support this clonotype. The junction differs from germline at one of its ends, possibly a read error. The V call is TRBV7-7, the J call TRBJ2-5; D gene unclear. Germline values: CDR1 SSHAT, CDR2 FNYEAQ (reference sequence). The length of the CDR3 is 20 residues. CDR3: CASSLALVAGPGGRSETQYF. The CDR3 nucleotides read TGTGCTAGCAGCTTAGCTTTAGTGGCAGGACCCGGTGGCCGATCAGAGACCCAGTACTTC. The full variable domain, in which reference TRBV7-7 and TRBJ2-5 provide the parts outside the CDR3, is GAGVSQSPRYKVTKRGQDVTLRCDPISSHATLYWYQQALGQGPEFLTYFNYEAQPDKSGLPSDRFSAERPEGSISTLTIQRTEQRDSAMYRCASSLALVAGPGGRSETQYFGPGTRLLVL.

The chain uses TRBV12-3 or TRBV12-4 and TRBJ2-2; a possible D gene is TRBD1 (6 bases). The CDR3 consists of 16 residues. Trimming shortened V by 6 bases and J by 1 base, and 15 bases separated the two germline ends. The CDR3 loop reads CASSPGEHRNTGELFF. In DNA, the CDR3 is TGTGCCAGCAGCCCAGGGGAGCACCGGAACACCGGGGAGCTGTTTTTT.

This chain links TRBV5-6 with TRBJ1-4; tentative D call: TRBD1 (5 bases). V was trimmed by 4 bases and J by 7 bases, leaving 20 bases between them. The CDR3 consists of 16 residues. The V gene's germline CDR1 is SGHDT and CDR2 YYEEEE. The CDR3 DNA is TGTGCCAGCAGCCGGGAGGGAGGGACGAGGCGTGAAAAACTGTTTTTT. This gives the protein CASSREGGTRREKLFF.

This clonotype has only a few counts. J is TRBJ2-3 and V is TRBV5-1; maybe TRBD2 (7 bases). The ends were cut back, 10 bases at V and 2 bases at J, with 17 bases in the middle. CDR3 length equals 14 residues. CDR1 is SGHRS, CDR2 YFSETQ, per germline. This chain's CDR3 is CASVEGGATDTQYF. CDR3 in DNA: TGCGCCTCAGTCGAGGGGGGGGCCACAGATACGCAGTATTTT.

This clonotype showed up just a few times. J is TRBJ1-1 and V is TRBV20-1; perhaps TRBD1 as D (6 bases). V was clipped by 6 bases and J by 0 bases, with 17 bases between them. Germline V gene sequence: CDR1 DFQATT, CDR2 SNEGSKA (reference sequence). This CDR3 is built from 15 residues. Here the CDR3 DNA reads TGCAGTGCCCGTAAGGGGGGTTCGGTGAACACTGAAGCTTTCTTT. Protein sequence: CSARKGGSVNTEAFF.

This clonotype was detected many times. The chain combines TRBV7-9 with TRBJ2-1, with D possibly being TRBD2 (6 bases). This CDR3 has 14 amino acids. Germline V gene data show CDR1 as SEHNR and CDR2 as FQNEAQ (reference sequence). V shed 5 bases and J shed 10 bases, with 18 bases lying between them. CDR3 nucleotides: TGTGCCAGCAGCCACGGGCGGGACTTCGGAGAGCAGTTCTTC. It is translated as CASSHGRDFGEQFF.

This clonotype occurred many times. V and J are TRBV7-9 and TRBJ2-2, with TRBD2 matching over 9 bases. CDR3 length: 16 amino acids. CDR1 and CDR2 (germline): SEHNR, FQNEAQ (reference sequence). V lost 3 bases to trimming and J lost 6 bases; unmatched junction nucleotides: 8. CDR3 loop: CASSLGSGSKSGELFF. Written as DNA, the CDR3 is TGTGCCAGCAGCTTGGGTAGCGGGAGTAAGTCCGGGGAGCTGTTTTTT.

This clonotype was seen a handful of times. V is TRBV24-1 and J is TRBJ2-2; possibly TRBD2 for D (6 bases). Germline V CDR1 and CDR2: KGHDR, SFDVKD. CDR3 length: 16 residues. The germline V and J ends were trimmed by 5 bases and 2 bases, with 14 bases remaining between them. CDR3 nucleotides: TGTGCCACCAGTGGCCCCGGGAGTCAAAACACCGGGGAGCTGTTTTTT. It specifies CATSGPGSQNTGELFF.

This clonotype was detected ten times or more. The chain carries TRBV3-1 and TRBJ1-1; tentatively, D is TRBD1 (5 bases). The CDR3 loop spans 12 amino acids. V was clipped by 1 base and J by 10 bases, with 10 bases between them. Per germline, CDR1 LGHDT and CDR2 YNNKEL (reference sequence). CDR3 sequence (DNA): TGTGCCAGCAGCCAAGCAAGGGGCACAGCTTTCTTT. It translates to CASSQARGTAFF.